The 4 T cell receptor beta chains reported below all come from one sample, sequenced in a study of T cells in tumors after PD-1 blockade. The data were produced by immunoSEQ multiplex PCR, yet TCRdb's version contains in-frame clones alone and is incomplete. This sample has 60,000 to 65,000 clones; 74% occur once, and the top ten carry approximately 4.5%. Sequenced material: PBMCs, taken after anti-PD-1 treatment. The receptors derive from a human donor with basal cell carcinoma.

The rearrangement joins TRBV6-6 to TRBJ2-2; a weak D match, TRBD2 (6 bases). Germline V CDR1 and CDR2: MNHNY, SVGAGI (reference sequence). The CDR3 has 17 residues. Between the trimmed V and J ends, which lost 5 bases and 4 bases, there was a span of 20 bases. In nucleotides, the CDR3 is TGTGCCAGCAGTCGCGGGACTTATAAGGAGGGCACCGGGGAGCTGTTTTTT. It translates to CASSRGTYKEGTGELFF.

The table lists this clone with a count of one. The rearrangement joins TRBV30 to TRBJ1-3; a possible D gene is TRBD1 (6 bases). Germline CDR1 and CDR2: GTSNPN and SVGIG (reference sequence). CDR3 length: 13 amino acids. The CDR3 reads CAQTGRSGNTIYF. The CDR3, as DNA: TGTGCGCAAACAGGGAGAAGTGGAAACACCATATATTTT.

This chain links TRBV6-5 with TRBJ1-1, with D perhaps matching TRBD1 (5 bases). The V and J ends lost 0 bases and 5 bases respectively, with 13 bases between them. The CDR3 covers 15 residues. Germline V CDR1 and CDR2: MNHEY, SVGAGI. The CDR3 nucleotides are TGTGCCAGCAGTTACTCGAAAGGGGCGAGGACTGAAGCTTTCTTT. Its protein is CASSYSKGARTEAFF.

In this sample, this clone turned up a few times. The V call is TRBV7-8, the J call TRBJ1-6; D remains unclear. This CDR3 is 13 amino acids long. Germline V gene sequence: CDR1 SGHVS, CDR2 FQNEAQ. V lost 2 bases and J 7 bases, leaving 6 bases between the germline ends. CDR3 sequence: CASSLKENSPLHF. CDR3 coding DNA: TGTGCCAGCAGCTTAAAGGAGAATTCACCCCTCCACTTT.